This TCR beta chain is drawn from a study of blood T cell repertoires in COVID-19. The wider study: Samples taken during acute and convalescent COVID-19 were collected in the United States, Italy and Spain. PBMCs, B-cell-depleted T cells, or T cells provided the cDNA or gDNA that made up the material.

Methods used by the authors: For nucleated cells, counts were estimated from reference gene primer amplification. Some clones are missing from TCRdb's copy, which holds only in-frame ones; the method was immunoSEQ multiplex PCR. V, J and clone size derive from that table, while D and trimming were established from the DNA sequence. The sample consists of approximately 170,000 clones, 70% to 90% of them appearing once. This CDR3 has 15 residues. The V end lost 1 base, the J end lost 2 bases, and 10 bases lay between the germline ends. Germline assignment: CDR1 LGHNA and CDR2 YNFKEQ. This TCR was recovered from a man in his forties who had recovered from COVID-19. The sample was peripheral blood. The V call is TRBV4-2, the J call TRBJ2-3; no firm D call. Written as DNA, the CDR3 is TGTGCCAGCAGCCAAGTTTTGGCAGACACAGATACGCAGTATTTT. Translated, it gives CASSQVLADTDTQYF.